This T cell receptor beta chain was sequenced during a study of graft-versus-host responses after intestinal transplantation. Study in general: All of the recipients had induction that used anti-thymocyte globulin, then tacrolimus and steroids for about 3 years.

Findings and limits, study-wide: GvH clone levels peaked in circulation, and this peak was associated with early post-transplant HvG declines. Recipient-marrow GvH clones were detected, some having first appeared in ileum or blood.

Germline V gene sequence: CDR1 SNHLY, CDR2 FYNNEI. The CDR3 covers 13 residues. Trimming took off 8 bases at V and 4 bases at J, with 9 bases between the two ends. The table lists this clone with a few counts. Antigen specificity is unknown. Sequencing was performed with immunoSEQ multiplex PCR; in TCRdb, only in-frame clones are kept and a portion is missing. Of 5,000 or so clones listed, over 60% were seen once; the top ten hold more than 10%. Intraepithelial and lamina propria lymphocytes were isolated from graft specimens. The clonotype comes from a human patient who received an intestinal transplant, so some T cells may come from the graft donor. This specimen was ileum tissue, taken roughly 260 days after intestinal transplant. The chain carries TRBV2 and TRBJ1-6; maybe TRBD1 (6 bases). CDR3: CASRGQYNSPLHF. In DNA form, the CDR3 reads TGTGCCAGCCGCGGACAGTATAATTCACCCCTCCACTTT.